The clone carrying this T cell receptor beta chain appeared many times. The record originates from a study of blood T cell repertoires in COVID-19. TCRdb keeps only in-frame clones here, not all; method: immunoSEQ multiplex PCR. The sample yields 250,000 to 350,000 clones, 70% to 90% seen once. Across over 20 US areas, participants ranged in age from about 18 to 100 years. Cohorts were determined from participant-reported clinical history. The source of this sequence is a woman in her twenties or thirties who had recovered from COVID-19. Sequenced: PBMCs or T cells enriched from blood (not recorded which).

CDR3 sequence: CASSPRDRALYGYTF. The CDR3 DNA follows: TGTGCCAGCAGTCCCAGGGACAGGGCCCTATATGGCTACACCTTC. The genes are TRBV27 and TRBJ1-2, with 9 positions matching TRBD1. The CDR3 length is 15 residues. Germline V lookup: CDR1 MNHEY, CDR2 SMNVEV (reference sequence). Trimming at V came to 5 bases and at J to 5 bases, leaving 9 bases not matched to a gene.